Each of the 8 T cell receptor beta chains below was sequenced from the same sample in a study of shared clonotypes between healthy human individuals. TCRdb's copy holds only in-frame clones and misses some; the assay was immunoSEQ multiplex PCR. The sample has about 600,000 clones, around 78% seen once. Sequencing was carried out using PBMCs. The source is a woman between 40 and 55 years old in good health. Some clones in this sample may be carry-over from other donors' samples.

This clone was detected once. The V and J genes are TRBV4-1 and TRBJ1-2; D is perhaps TRBD1 (5 bases). Germline values: CDR1 MGHRA, CDR2 YSYEKL. This CDR3 has 14 amino acids. V gave up 1 base and J gave up 2 bases, with 8 bases separating them. CDR3 coding DNA: TGCGCCAGCAGCCAAGTGGGGGGGAACTATGGCTACACCTTC. Translation: CASSQVGGNYGYTF.

V and J are TRBV10-1 and TRBJ2-2; perhaps TRBD1 as D (5 bases). Trimming took off 6 bases at V and 2 bases at J, with 10 bases between the two ends. CDR3 length: 14 amino acids. Germline CDR1 and CDR2: WNHNN and SYGVQD (reference sequence). The CDR3 region is CASSRELNTGELFF. Written as DNA, the CDR3 is TGCGCCAGCAGCAGGGAACTTAACACCGGGGAGCTGTTTTTT.

The genes are TRBV18 and TRBJ2-3; 10 bases are a match to TRBD2. Germline V CDR1 and CDR2: KGHSH, LQKENI. The CDR3 runs 17 residues. The V and J ends lost 2 bases and 4 bases, in that order; junction bases with no gene match: 9. The CDR3 loop is CASSPSASGSIPDTQYF. CDR3 bases: TGTGCCAGCTCACCATCCGCTAGCGGGAGTATCCCAGATACGCAGTATTTT. The variable domain in full, completed from reference TRBV18 and TRBJ2-3, reads NAGVMQNPRHLVRRRGQEARLRCSPMKGHSHVYWYRQLPEEGLKFMVYLQKENIIDESGMPKERFSAEFPKEGPSILRIQQVVRGDSAAYFCASSPSASGSIPDTQYFGPGTRLTVL.

The rearrangement links TRBV29-1 to TRBJ2-5; the D gene is possibly TRBD1 (6 bases). TRBJ2-7 explains the end of the DNA better; the J call may be wrong. Germline-derived CDR1 and CDR2 are SQVTM and ANQGSEA. The length of the CDR3 is 13 residues. CDR3 nucleotide sequence: TGCAGCGCCGTTAAGGACAGCTCCTACGAGCAGTACTTC. This codes for CSAVKDSSYEQYF.

V is TRBV5-4 and J is TRBJ2-3; 9 bases fit TRBD2. After removal of 4 bases from V and 4 bases from J, the junction contained 4 bases not matched to a gene. This CDR3 spans 14 amino acids. Per the germline V gene, CDR1 is SGHNT and CDR2 is YYREEE (reference sequence). The CDR3 coding sequence is TGTGCCAGCAGCCTAGCGGGATCGTCAGATACGCAGTATTTT. Protein product: CASSLAGSSDTQYF. The whole variable domain, remainder taken from reference TRBV5-4 and TRBJ2-3, is ETGVTQSPTHLIKTRGQQVTLRCSSQSGHNTVSWYQQALGQGPQFIFQYYREEENGRGNFPPRFSGLQFPNYSSELNVNALELDDSALYLCASSLAGSSDTQYFGPGTRLTVL.

The V gene is TRBV5-6, the J gene TRBJ1-1; no definite D call. The germline gives CDR1 SGHDT, CDR2 YYEEEE. The CDR3 spans 13 residues. V lost 2 bases and J lost 1, with 6 bases in between. The CDR3 loop is CASSFTTNTEAFF. Written as DNA, the CDR3 is TGTGCCAGCAGCTTTACAACGAACACTGAAGCTTTCTTT.

The chain recombines TRBV5-6 with TRBJ1-5; D uncertain. The CDR3 sequence is 14 residues long. V was pared by 2 bases and J by 6 bases, with 12 bases between. Germline lookup yields CDR1 SGHDT and CDR2 YYEEEE. The CDR3 DNA sequence: TGTGCCAGCAGCTTAGGCCAGCGGGGTCAGCCCCAGCATTTT. As protein: CASSLGQRGQPQHF.

This clone occurred once. Different DNA sequences within this sample yield the same CDR3. The chain has TRBV10-1 and TRBJ2-7; D is ambiguous. The germline V gene encodes CDR1 WNHNN and CDR2 SYGVQD (reference sequence). The CDR3 consists of 12 residues. V lost 4 bases to trimming and J lost 0 bases, with 4 bases between them. CDR3 region: CASSASSYEQYF. The CDR3 nucleotides read TGCGCCAGCAGTGCCAGCTCCTACGAGCAGTACTTC.